The 7 T cell receptor beta chains listed next were all sequenced from one sample in a study of cytomegalovirus exposure and HLA in healthy donors. PCR amplification relied on 60 Vbeta primers (plus 13 Jbeta primers). Sequencing was performed with immunoSEQ multiplex PCR; in TCRdb, only in-frame clones are kept and a portion is missing. The sample includes about 160,000 clones, around 80% of them seen just once. Sequenced: PBMCs. The receptors shown here come from a male donor in good health and CMV-seropositive.

This clone was seen a handful of times. One junction end disagrees with the germline gene, perhaps due to a read error. The V gene is TRBV7-9, the J gene TRBJ2-6, with a weak D call TRBD1 (5 bases). This CDR3 region has 18 residues. Germline V CDR1 and CDR2: SEHNR, FQNEAQ (reference sequence). CDR3 loop: CASSSLEDFSSGANGLTF. DNA of the CDR3: TGTGCCAGCAGCTCCCTAGAAGATTTCAGCTCTGGGGCCAACGGCCTGACTTTC.

Regarding this clone: The germline gene is not matched at one end of the junction; a read error may be the cause. CDR3 in DNA: TGCGCCAGCAAGGCAGGGTCGGACGGGGGGGCCAACGGCCTGACTTTC. It yields the protein CASKAGSDGGANGLTF. The chain employs TRBV5-1 and TRBJ2-6, with TRBD2 matching over 8 bases. The V gene's germline CDR1 is SGHRS and CDR2 YFSETQ. CDR3 length equals 16 residues.

This clone was recorded once. J is TRBJ2-5 and V is TRBV10-1, with D possibly matching TRBD1 (6 bases). This CDR3 contains 14 residues. Looked up from germline, CDR1 is WNHNN and CDR2 is SYGVQD (reference sequence). V was cut by 10 bases and J by 3 bases, with 18 bases left in between. The CDR3 is CATSDSARKETQYF. CDR3 nucleotides: TGCGCCACCTCGGACAGTGCAAGAAAAGAGACCCAGTACTTC.

This clone was counted between two and nine times. V gene TRBV5-4 combines with J gene TRBJ2-1; D remains unclear. Trimming stripped 0 bases from V and 0 bases from J, with 13 bases between. The germline V gene has CDR1 SGHNT and CDR2 YYREEE (reference sequence). The CDR3 has 17 amino acids. DNA for the CDR3: TGTGCCAGCAGCTTGGTGGTCGCATCGAGCTCCTACAATGAGCAGTTCTTC. Its protein product is CASSLVVASSSYNEQFF.

The chain recombines TRBV5-6 with TRBJ2-1; 8 bases map to TRBD1. The CDR3 length is 15 residues. Germline lookup yields CDR1 SGHDT and CDR2 YYEEEE. V shed 5 bases, J shed 0 bases, and the junction held 4 bases outside the gene matches. CDR3 sequence reads: CASRTGVSSYNEQFF. Here the CDR3 DNA reads TGTGCCAGCAGGACAGGGGTGAGCTCCTACAATGAGCAGTTCTTC.

This rearrangement joins TRBV6-5 to TRBJ1-2; D ambiguous. The CDR3 covers 15 residues. V was cut by 8 bases and J by 0 bases, with 16 bases left in between. Germline loops: CDR1 MNHEY, CDR2 SVGAGI. The CDR3 loop is CASQRSRLSNYGYTF. The CDR3 DNA follows: TGTGCCAGCCAACGCTCCCGACTATCTAACTATGGCTACACCTTC.

V gene TRBV2 combines with J gene TRBJ2-1; tentatively, D is TRBD2 (5 bases). The germline CDR1 and CDR2 sequences are SNHLY and FYNNEI. V gave up 1 base and J gave up 8 bases, with 12 bases separating them. CDR3 length: 14 residues. CDR3 loop: CASSEDSRADEQFF. CDR3 coding DNA: TGTGCCAGCAGTGAAGACTCGAGGGCCGATGAGCAGTTCTTC.